These 14 T cell receptor beta chains originate from one sample sequenced in a study of cytomegalovirus exposure and HLA in healthy donors. Method: immunoSEQ multiplex PCR; TCRdb's copy keeps in-frame clones and lacks some. The sample includes roughly 270,000 clones, roughly 90% of them seen just once. Sequences were obtained from PBMCs. Source of these receptors: a woman in her late teens or twenties in good health and CMV-seronegative.

About this clone itself: This may be a read error: a much more frequent sequence differs by one nucleotide. Other DNA sequences in this sample translate to the same CDR3. This rearrangement joins TRBV27 to TRBJ1-5; a possible D gene is TRBD1 (5 bases). This CDR3 comprises 13 residues. V was trimmed by 6 bases and J by 4 bases, leaving 10 bases between them. CDR1 is MNHEY and CDR2 is SMNVEV in the germline V gene (reference sequence). The CDR3 reads CASRSGQNQPQHF. DNA of the CDR3: TGTGCCAGCAGGTCAGGGCAGAATCAGCCCCAGCATTTT.

The genes are TRBV27 and TRBJ2-7; 9 bases map to TRBD2. Germline CDR1 reads MNHEY; CDR2 reads SMNVEV (reference sequence). V dropped 7 bases and J dropped 1; count of bases not matched to a gene: 5. This CDR3 has 14 residues. CDR3 region: CASKSSGSSYEQYF. CDR3 DNA: TGTGCCAGCAAAAGTAGCGGGAGTTCCTACGAGCAGTACTTC.

The J gene is TRBJ1-5, the V gene TRBV6-5; D may be TRBD1 (6 bases). V gave up 2 bases and J gave up 7 bases, with 15 bases separating them. CDR3 length equals 15 residues. Germline CDR1 is MNHEY and CDR2 is SVGAGI. In DNA form, the CDR3 reads TGTGCCAGCAGTTACGGTACAGGGATCGGGCAGCCCCAGCATTTT. Amino acid sequence: CASSYGTGIGQPQHF.

This sequence joins TRBV27 and TRBJ1-2; the match to TRBD1 covers 7 bases. The trim removed 6 bases at V and 8 bases at J, leaving 18 bases unmatched. The CDR3 runs 16 residues. In germline, CDR1 is MNHEY, CDR2 SMNVEV (reference sequence). The CDR3 region has the DNA TGTGCCAGCAGCCCCAGAAACGACAGGGTGAGTCGAGGCTACACCTTC. Its translation is CASSPRNDRVSRGYTF.

The V and J genes are TRBV15 and TRBJ2-2; tentative D call: TRBD2 (5 bases). With 4 bases removed from V and 3 bases from J, the gap between germline ends came to 6 bases. CDR3 size: 13 residues. Germline assignment: CDR1 LNHNV and CDR2 YYDKDF (reference sequence). The DNA of the CDR3 is TGTGCCACCAGCAAGGGAGACACCGGGGAGCTGTTTTTT. Its protein is CATSKGDTGELFF.

The chain links TRBV19 to TRBJ2-1; 7 positions agree with TRBD2. The germline V gene has CDR1 LNHDA and CDR2 SQIVND (reference sequence). The CDR3 runs 16 residues. The V gene end was trimmed by 4 bases and the J gene end by 2 bases; junction bases not matched to a gene: 8. The CDR3 reads CASSSLLGLAYNEQFF. Written as DNA, the CDR3 is TGTGCCAGTAGTAGTCTCCTTGGACTAGCCTACAATGAGCAGTTCTTC. The full variable domain, rest sourced from reference TRBV19 and TRBJ2-1, is DGGITQSPKYLFRKEGQNVTLSCEQNLNHDAMYWYRQDPGQGLRLIYYSQIVNDFQKGDIAEGYSVSREKKESFPLTVTSAQKNPTAFYLCASSSLLGLAYNEQFFGPGTRLTVL.

V gene TRBV18 combines with J gene TRBJ2-3; D call uncertain. V gave up 1 base and J gave up 4 bases, with 9 bases separating them. The CDR3 is made up of 14 amino acids. The V gene's germline CDR1 is KGHSH and CDR2 LQKENI. The CDR3 region is CASSPQIEADTQYF. The CDR3 region has the DNA TGTGCCAGCTCACCACAGATCGAGGCAGATACGCAGTATTTT.

The genes are TRBV9 and TRBJ2-2; 7 positions match TRBD2. The V gene end was trimmed by 4 bases and the J gene end by 2 bases; junction bases not matched to a gene: 11. This CDR3 is 17 amino acids long. Germline assignment: CDR1 SGDLS and CDR2 YYNGEE. The CDR3 region is CASSTLTGTTNTGELFF. As DNA, the CDR3 is TGTGCCAGCAGCACCCTGACCGGGACTACCAACACCGGGGAGCTGTTTTTT.

The V call is TRBV19, the J call TRBJ2-7; possibly TRBD2 for D (5 bases). Deletions cut 3 bases from V and 4 bases from J, with 13 bases between. The CDR3 consists of 14 residues. Germline-derived CDR1 and CDR2 are LNHDA and SQIVND (reference sequence). The CDR3 protein is CASSIKEVPYEQYF. Here the CDR3 DNA reads TGTGCCAGTAGTATCAAGGAGGTCCCATACGAGCAGTACTTC.

This chain joins TRBV10-2 and TRBJ2-5; 7 positions agree with TRBD2. CDR1 WSHSY and CDR2 SAAADI come from the germline V gene. J gave up 5 bases and V 3 bases, and 9 bases lay outside the gene matches. The length of the CDR3 is 15 residues. CDR3 protein: CASSEGRTGRETQYF. The CDR3 DNA reads TGCGCCAGCAGTGAAGGCAGGACCGGGAGGGAGACCCAGTACTTC.

The chain employs TRBV5-4 and TRBJ1-3, with D tentatively TRBD1 (6 bases). Looked up from germline, CDR1 is SGHNT and CDR2 is YYREEE (reference sequence). V was clipped by 4 bases and J by 4 bases, with 15 bases between them. This CDR3 has 15 residues. The CDR3 loop is CASSPGGRLGNTIYF. CDR3 in DNA: TGTGCCAGCAGCCCCGGGGGGCGGTTAGGAAACACCATATATTTT. Full variable domain (remainder filled in from reference TRBV5-4 and TRBJ1-3): ETGVTQSPTHLIKTRGQQVTLRCSSQSGHNTVSWYQQALGQGPQFIFQYYREEENGRGNFPPRFSGLQFPNYSSELNVNALELDDSALYLCASSPGGRLGNTIYFGEGSWLTVV.

V and J are TRBV2 and TRBJ2-1; 7 nucleotides line up with TRBD2. The CDR3 is 13 amino acids. The germline V gene has CDR1 SNHLY and CDR2 FYNNEI. Losses at the gene ends were 6 bases for V and 6 bases for J; bases not matched to a gene: 5. The CDR3 spells CASRATSPNEQFF. The DNA of the CDR3 is TGTGCCAGCAGGGCGACTAGCCCCAATGAGCAGTTCTTC.

The rearrangement links TRBV27 to TRBJ2-7; the match to TRBD2 covers 8 bases. V dropped 5 bases and J dropped 5; count of bases not matched to a gene: 8. In germline, CDR1 is MNHEY, CDR2 SMNVEV (reference sequence). This CDR3 contains 14 residues. The CDR3 region has the DNA TGTGCCAGCAGTACAGCGGGAGCCATTAACGAGCAGTACTTC. Translating gives CASSTAGAINEQYF.

There are many counts of this clone. V usage is TRBV5-4 and J usage is TRBJ2-7; D is ambiguous. Germline V gene lookup returns CDR1 SGHNT and CDR2 YYREEE (reference sequence). The CDR3 has 11 residues. The CDR3 DNA follows: TGTGGATATAACGGGTACAACGAGCAGTACTTC. It is translated as CGYNGYNEQYF.